These 31 T cell receptor beta chains came from one sample sequenced in a study of regulatory T cells in long-lasting Graves disease. Regarding time point: newly diagnosed GD, antithyroid drugs for less than 3 months. Extracted PBMC RNA gave rise to the TCR library. Arm-PCR of CDR3 regions with iRepertoire HTBI primers generated TCR beta libraries. TCRdb re-called the multiplex PCR reads with MiXCR, one entry per CDR3 protein. Here the sample spans under 300,000 distinct CDR3 sequences, about 18% being singletons. The same data also went into a second study, on T cells in Graves' hyperthyroidism and ophthalmopathy.

The specimen was peripheral blood mononuclear cells (PBMCs), collected at new diagnosis, from a patient treated with antithyroid drugs. These receptors were obtained from a woman aged 30 to 39 with Graves disease.

Many counts were recorded for this clonotype. J is TRBJ1-2 and V is TRBV20-1; 7 positions match TRBD1. The V gene end was trimmed by 3 bases and the J gene end by 6 bases; junction bases not matched to a gene: 13. Per the germline V gene, CDR1 is DFQATT and CDR2 is SNEGSKA (reference sequence). The length of the CDR3 is 15 residues. Here the CDR3 DNA reads TGCAGTGCTAGTCTTTCCGACAGGGAGCAAGATGGCTACACCTTC. Encoded protein: CSASLSDREQDGYTF.

This clonotype was observed at least ten times. This chain connects TRBV3-1 to TRBJ1-1; D is possibly TRBD1 (6 bases). CDR1 and CDR2 from the germline V gene are LGHDT and YNNKEL (reference sequence). Trimming took 0 bases from V and 3 from J, leaving 11 bases between them. This CDR3 has 15 amino acids. The CDR3 here is CASSQEWGLDTEAFF. As DNA, the CDR3 is TGTGCCAGCAGCCAAGAATGGGGGCTGGACACTGAAGCTTTCTTT.

Concerning this clonotype itself: This may be a read error, as it is one base from a much larger clone. The CDR3 end shows no conserved phenylalanine or tryptophan, and so a read error is likely. Because the CDR3's place on the DNA is in doubt, the DNA is left out and the CDR3 is given as listed by TCRdb. V is TRBV2 and J is TRBJ1-1. CDR1 and CDR2 (germline): SNHLY, FYNNEI. The CDR3 comprises 10 residues, both ends counted. The CDR3 loop reads CASRGGRVLL.

The chain recombines TRBV7-2 with TRBJ2-1, with TRBD2 matching 11 bases. CDR1 and CDR2 (germline): SGHTA, FQGNSA. The CDR3 consists of 16 residues. V was pared by 4 bases and J by 4 bases, with 6 bases of the junction left unmatched. CDR3 protein: CASSSAGTSGYNEQFF. CDR3 DNA sequence: TGTGCCAGCAGCTCAGCCGGGACTAGCGGTTACAATGAGCAGTTCTTC. Variable domain in full (rest from reference TRBV7-2 and TRBJ2-1): GAGVSQSPSNKVTEKGKDVELRCDPISGHTALYWYRQSLGQGLEFLIYFQGNSAPDKSGLPSDRFSAERTGGSVSTLTIQRTQQEDSAVYLCASSSAGTSGYNEQFFGPGTRLTVL.

The chain links TRBV19 to TRBJ1-4, with a weak D call TRBD1 (5 bases). The CDR3 spans 15 residues. V gave up 5 bases and J gave up 2 bases, with 12 bases separating them. Germline CDR1 reads LNHDA; CDR2 reads SQIVND (reference sequence). The CDR3 bases are TGTGCCAGTAGTGGGGCAGGGATTACTAATGAAAAACTGTTTTTT. This encodes CASSGAGITNEKLFF.

The chain is built from TRBV5-1 and TRBJ2-3, with 8 bases that match TRBD2. This CDR3 is built from 17 residues. In germline, CDR1 is SGHRS, CDR2 YFSETQ. J lost 2 bases, V lost 0 bases, and 8 bases had no gene match. This CDR3 is CASSLEMVGGATDTQYF. The DNA of the CDR3 is TGCGCCAGCAGCTTGGAGATGGTCGGGGGGGCCACAGATACGCAGTATTTT.

This clonotype was counted ten times or more. This chain uses TRBV18 with TRBJ2-4; possible D gene TRBD1, 6 bases. Trimming took off 6 bases at V and 1 base at J, with 16 bases between the two ends. The CDR3 spans 16 residues. The germline V gene encodes CDR1 KGHSH and CDR2 LQKENI. CDR3 sequence reads: CASSNPQGKAKNIQYF. The CDR3 DNA follows: TGTGCCAGCTCCAACCCGCAGGGGAAGGCCAAAAACATTCAGTACTTC.

This clonotype was seen many times. V gene TRBV11-2 combines with J gene TRBJ1-2; D perhaps matches TRBD1 (5 bases). V lost 3 bases and J 4 bases, leaving 9 bases between the germline ends. This CDR3 is 13 amino acids long. Germline CDR1 reads SGHAT; CDR2 reads FQNNGV. CDR3 DNA sequence: TGTGCCAGCAGCTTCTCTACAGGCTATGGCTACACCTTC. Translating gives CASSFSTGYGYTF. Drawing the rest from reference TRBV11-2 and TRBJ1-2, the complete variable domain is EAGVAQSPRYKIIEKRQSVAFWCNPISGHATLYWYQQILGQGPKLLIQFQNNGVVDDSQLPKDRFSAERLKGVDSTLKIQPAKLEDSAVYLCASSFSTGYGYTFGSGTRLTVV.

This clonotype was recorded at least ten times. The CDR3 coding sequence is TGCAGCGTTGCGCTAGACTCAGGGACAGGGACGTACGAGCAGTACTTC. Residues: CSVALDSGTGTYEQYF. The chain carries TRBV29-1 and TRBJ2-7; 9 bases align to TRBD1. Germline trimming cut 4 bases from V and 4 bases from J; bases unmatched to any gene: 14. The CDR3 length is 16 residues. Germline loops: CDR1 SQVTM, CDR2 ANQGSEA.

This clonotype was picked up a small number of times. Only one base separates this from a far larger clonotype, so it likely reflects a read error. This rearrangement joins TRBV11-2 to TRBJ2-1; perhaps TRBD2 as D (6 bases). Germline assignment: CDR1 SGHAT and CDR2 FQNNGV. V was shortened by 2 bases and J by 13 bases, with 24 bases between the two germline ends. The CDR3 extends over 16 amino acids. CDR3 loop: CASSLLHGGVGETQFF. CDR3 bases: TGTGCCAGCAGCTTACTCCACGGCGGGGTCGGGGAGACCCAGTTCTTC.

This clonotype was seen at least ten times. The gene calls are TRBV20-1 and TRBJ1-4; D call uncertain. Trimming removed 0 bases at V and 2 bases at J, with 7 bases between. CDR3 length: 14 residues. Germline loops: CDR1 DFQATT, CDR2 SNEGSKA (reference sequence). The CDR3 coding sequence is TGCAGTGCTAGAGATACGTGGACTAATGAAAAACTGTTTTTT. This codes for CSARDTWTNEKLFF.

This clonotype has at least ten counts. V gene TRBV12-3 or TRBV12-4 combines with J gene TRBJ2-2; 8 positions agree with TRBD2. CDR3 length: 16 residues. The trim removed 2 bases at V and 4 bases at J, leaving 6 bases unmatched. CDR3 bases: TGTGCCAGCAGTTTAATCGGCGGGGGGATCACCGGGGAGCTGTTTTTT. This sequence encodes CASSLIGGGITGELFF.

This clonotype was detected a few times. The chain uses TRBV12-5 and TRBJ2-7; D might be TRBD1 (5 bases). This CDR3 region has 11 residues. The ends were cut back, 1 base at V and 12 bases at J, with 10 bases in the middle. Germline lookup yields CDR1 LGHNT and CDR2 FRNRAP. The CDR3 DNA follows: TGTGCTAGTGGTTTGGCAGGGCGTCGGTACTTC. Protein sequence: CASGLAGRRYF.

This clonotype has only a few counts. The rearrangement joins TRBV14 to TRBJ1-4, with a tentative D call TRBD1 (5 bases). CDR3 size: 13 residues. CDR1 SGHDN and CDR2 FVKESK come from the germline V gene. Trimming took off 6 bases at V and 8 bases at J, with 13 bases between the two ends. The CDR3 is CASSYGTEEKLFF. The CDR3, as DNA: TGTGCCAGCAGTTACGGGACTGAGGAAAAACTGTTTTTT.

The CDR3 DNA sequence: TGTGCCATCAGTGAGAGGTTTGTGGCTGGAGGAATCTCACCCTGCGAGCAGTTCTTC. This encodes CAISERFVAGGISPCEQFF. The chain uses TRBV10-3 and TRBJ2-1, with D tentatively TRBD2 (5 bases). V lost 2 bases to trimming and J lost 10 bases, with 30 bases between them. CDR3 size: 19 residues. Germline V lookup: CDR1 ENHRY, CDR2 SYGVKD.

This clonotype has a count of ten or more. The chain carries TRBV2 and TRBJ2-2, with D maybe TRBD1 (6 bases). Trimming shortened V by 6 bases and J by 2 bases, and 10 bases separated the two germline ends. This CDR3 has 14 amino acids. Germline V CDR1 and CDR2: SNHLY, FYNNEI. The CDR3 here is CASRTDRNTGELFF. The CDR3 nucleotides are TGTGCCAGCAGGACGGACAGAAACACCGGGGAGCTGTTTTTT.

This clonotype has a count of ten or more. This chain joins TRBV2 and TRBJ2-3; TRBD1 agrees at 9 bases. The CDR3 consists of 14 residues. CDR1 and CDR2 from the germline V gene are SNHLY and FYNNEI. The V segment lost 6 bases and the J segment 2 bases; nucleotides outside the gene matches: 3. As DNA, the CDR3 is TGTGCCAGCAGCGGACAGGGGATCACAGATACGCAGTATTTT. This translates into CASSGQGITDTQYF.

The table lists this clonotype with many counts. The chain uses TRBV27 and TRBJ1-5; the D is unclear. Per germline, CDR1 MNHEY and CDR2 SMNVEV (reference sequence). This CDR3 is built from 15 residues. The V and J ends lost 6 bases and 9 bases respectively, with 21 bases between them. The CDR3 DNA follows: TGTGCCAGCAGCCTAGACAACAGTGCCAACTGGCCCCAGCATTTT. It is translated as CASSLDNSANWPQHF.

This chain connects TRBV5-6 to TRBJ2-4; D ambiguous. Germline V gives CDR1 SGHDT, CDR2 YYEEEE. This CDR3 contains 11 residues. V was cut by 4 bases and J by 5 bases, with 4 bases left in between. The chain's CDR3 is CASSRENIQYF. DNA of the CDR3: TGTGCCAGCAGCCGGGAAAACATTCAGTACTTC.

The sample holds many counts of this clonotype. The rearrangement joins TRBV20-1 to TRBJ2-3, with D maybe TRBD1 (6 bases). V was cut by 0 bases and J by 1 base, with 11 bases left in between. There are 15 residues in the CDR3. Per germline, CDR1 DFQATT and CDR2 SNEGSKA (reference sequence). The CDR3 coding sequence is TGCAGTGCTAGAGATCAGGGGAAAGGCACAGATACGCAGTATTTT. It encodes CSARDQGKGTDTQYF.

On this clonotype itself: Given the absence of the conserved phenylalanine or tryptophan at the CDR3 end, a read error is likely. The chain couples TRBV6-1 to TRBJ2-1, with 9 bases lining up with TRBD1. There are 14 residues in the CDR3. The germline gives CDR1 MNHNS, CDR2 SASEGT. The junction had 6 bases not matched to a gene; V was cut back by 5 bases and J by 7 bases. The CDR3 protein is CASSYTGTGNEQFL. Written as DNA, the CDR3 is TGTGCCAGCAGTTACACCGGGACAGGGAATGAGCAGTTCCTC.

V usage is TRBV20-1 and J usage is TRBJ1-3, with D uncertain. This CDR3 comprises 15 residues. Looked up from germline, CDR1 is DFQATT and CDR2 is SNEGSKA (reference sequence). Trimming removed 3 bases at V and 0 bases at J, with 12 bases between. CDR3 DNA sequence: TGCAGTGCTAGCATAGGACCGACCTCTGGAAACACCATATATTTT. This sequence encodes CSASIGPTSGNTIYF.

This clonotype has a count of ten or more. The chain carries TRBV5-1 and TRBJ2-7; the D is unclear. This CDR3 is 14 amino acids long. Germline V lookup: CDR1 SGHRS, CDR2 YFSETQ. Trimming took off 1 base at V and 1 base at J, with 9 bases between the two ends. In nucleotides, the CDR3 is TGCGCCAGCAGCTTGAAACCGCAGTCCTACGAGCAGTACTTC. Its protein product is CASSLKPQSYEQYF.

This chain uses TRBV27 with TRBJ2-2; 11 bases fit TRBD2. The length of the CDR3 is 15 residues. Germline assignment: CDR1 MNHEY and CDR2 SMNVEV (reference sequence). The ends lost 6 bases at V and 4 bases at J; junction bases unmatched: 4. The CDR3: CASSLSGGVTGELFF. The CDR3, as DNA: TGTGCCAGCAGCCTTAGCGGGGGGGTCACCGGGGAGCTGTTTTTT.

This clonotype showed up many times. The chain recombines TRBV20-1 with TRBJ1-1; TRBD1 matches 8 bases. J lost 7 bases, V lost 6 bases, and 7 bases had no gene match. CDR3 size: 12 residues. CDR1 and CDR2 (germline): DFQATT, SNEGSKA (reference sequence). CDR3 sequence: CSAGQGAGEAFF. CDR3 in DNA: TGCAGTGCGGGTCAGGGGGCCGGTGAAGCTTTCTTT.

This clonotype was detected a few times. This chain uses TRBV6-4 with TRBJ2-5; tentative D call: TRBD1 (6 bases). CDR1 MRHNA and CDR2 SNTAGT come from the germline V gene. This CDR3 has 14 residues. Trimming took 3 bases from V and 1 from J, leaving 9 bases between them. The CDR3 loop is CASSEGGPQETQYF. Here the CDR3 DNA reads TGTGCCAGCAGTGAAGGGGGTCCCCAAGAGACCCAGTACTTC.

The rearrangement joins TRBV6-9 to TRBJ2-1; possibly TRBD2 for D (5 bases). The CDR3 loop spans 13 amino acids. Trimming removed 3 bases from V and 6 bases from J, with 9 bases in between. Germline V gives CDR1 MNHGY, CDR2 SVAAGI. The CDR3 region is CASSYGVSNEQFF. CDR3 in DNA: TGTGCCAGCAGTTACGGGGTTTCCAATGAGCAGTTCTTC.

This clonotype was seen repeatedly, ten times or more. The rearrangement joins TRBV7-2 to TRBJ2-3; 14 nucleotides match TRBD2. The CDR3 consists of 16 residues. Germline V gives CDR1 SGHTA, CDR2 FQGNSA. V lost 4 bases and J lost 8; bases outside the gene matches: 8. CDR3 coding DNA: TGTGCCAGCAGCTCCCGACTAGCGGGGGGGCGGGTTACGCAGTATTTT. Its translation is CASSSRLAGGRVTQYF.

Many counts were recorded for this clonotype. The CDR3 bases are TGTGCCAGCAGTTTTGCCAGCTTTTTCTCTGGGGCCAACGTCCTGACTTTC. Its protein product is CASSFASFFSGANVLTF. The chain is built from TRBV12-3 or TRBV12-4 and TRBJ2-6, with unresolved D. The CDR3 has 17 residues. V was clipped by 3 bases and J by 0 bases, with 12 bases between them.

The V call is TRBV4-1, the J call TRBJ1-3; D is unresolved. V shed 0 bases and J shed 14 bases, with 20 bases lying between them. CDR1 is MGHRA and CDR2 is YSYEKL in the germline V gene. The CDR3 covers 15 residues. CDR3 in amino acids: CASSQEKSKGAILYF. The CDR3 DNA follows: TGCGCCAGCAGCCAAGAGAAATCAAAGGGAGCGATCCTATATTTT.

As for this clonotype: This sequence may be a read error, since a much larger clone differs from it by one base. The V gene is TRBV7-9, the J gene TRBJ2-4; TRBD2 agrees at 7 bases. V shed 5 bases, J shed 0 bases, and the junction held 19 bases outside the gene matches. Germline CDR1 SEHNR, CDR2 FQNEAQ (reference sequence). CDR3 size: 20 residues. The CDR3 protein is CASSHERGNRTTLAKNIQYF. CDR3 nucleotide sequence: TGTGCCAGCAGCCACGAGCGGGGAAACCGAACGACTCTAGCCAAAAACATTCAGTACTTC.